One and the same sample provided the 30 T cell receptor beta chains below, sequenced in a study of T cells after yellow fever vaccination. TCRdb called the 5' RACE reads again in MiXCR, with one record for every CDR3 protein. The sample consists of 280,000 or so distinct CDR3 sequences, around 9.3% of them appearing once. The source material was CD4+ T cells sorted from PBMCs, sampled 5 days after the yellow fever booster vaccination. These TCRs come from a young man who received the YFV17D yellow fever vaccine.

The sample holds a few counts of this clonotype. The chain couples TRBV4-3 to TRBJ1-2, with 10 nucleotides matching TRBD1. CDR3 length: 19 amino acids. After removal of 4 bases from V and 1 base from J, the junction contained 15 bases not matched to a gene. Germline assignment: CDR1 LGHNA and CDR2 YSLEER. The chain's CDR3 is CASSRKRGTGEDLNYGYTF. The CDR3 DNA is TGCGCCAGCAGCCGAAAGAGGGGGACAGGGGAAGACCTTAACTATGGCTACACCTTC.

The V call is TRBV6-5, the J call TRBJ2-5; TRBD2 aligns across 12 bases. Germline V gives CDR1 MNHEY, CDR2 SVGAGI. There are 15 residues in the CDR3. V lost 5 bases to trimming and J lost 4 bases; unmatched junction nucleotides: 5. CDR3 bases: TGTGCCAGCAGTCCTCGACTAGCGGGGGTAGAGACCCAGTACTTC. As protein: CASSPRLAGVETQYF.

The chain carries TRBV11-3 and TRBJ2-1, with D possibly being TRBD1 or TRBD2 (5 bases each). Germline V gene sequence: CDR1 SGHNT, CDR2 YENEEA. Trimming cost V 5 bases and J 5 bases, with 19 bases left between them. This CDR3 is built from 16 residues. CDR3 protein: CASSPRGWQNNNEQFF. Written as DNA, the CDR3 is TGTGCCAGCAGCCCGAGGGGATGGCAAAATAACAATGAGCAGTTCTTC.

There are a few counts of this clonotype. The gene calls are TRBV7-2 and TRBJ1-6, with D hard to call. Per the germline V gene, CDR1 is SGHTA and CDR2 is FQGNSA. The CDR3 extends over 15 amino acids. Trimming removed 2 bases at V and 6 bases at J, with 11 bases between. The CDR3 sequence is CASSLSGVTNSPLHF. The DNA of the CDR3 is TGTGCCAGCAGCTTATCTGGGGTGACTAATTCACCCCTCCACTTT.

This clonotype was counted between two and nine times. V gene TRBV5-1 combines with J gene TRBJ2-5; D might be TRBD1 or TRBD2, each matching 5 bases. The germline gives CDR1 SGHRS, CDR2 YFSETQ. V lost 0 bases, J lost 7 bases, and 13 bases lay in between. This CDR3 contains 14 residues. CDR3 DNA: TGCGCCAGCAGCTTGGTGCCATTTGGGGGGACCCAGTACTTC. The encoded protein is CASSLVPFGGTQYF.

CDR3: CASSPAQGHNEQFF. In nucleotides, the CDR3 is TGTGCCAGCAGTCCCGCCCAGGGGCACAATGAGCAGTTCTTC. V and J are TRBV2 and TRBJ2-1; maybe TRBD1 (6 bases). This CDR3 has 14 amino acids. Deletions cut 5 bases from V and 5 bases from J, with 13 bases between. In germline, CDR1 is SNHLY, CDR2 FYNNEI.

This clonotype was observed a handful of times. The chain links TRBV5-6 to TRBJ1-1; no clear D. The germline V and J ends were trimmed by 2 bases and 4 bases, with 12 bases remaining between them. The CDR3 is 14 residues long. From germline, CDR1 is SGHDT and CDR2 YYEEEE. CDR3 sequence: CASSLSWGLTEAFF. The CDR3 DNA follows: TGTGCCAGCAGCTTAAGTTGGGGTCTCACTGAAGCTTTCTTT.

This clonotype has at least ten counts. CDR3: CASSLRVNQPQHF. In DNA form, the CDR3 reads TGTGCCAGCAGCTTGAGAGTCAATCAGCCCCAGCATTTT. This chain links TRBV7-9 with TRBJ1-5; no clear D. Per the germline V gene, CDR1 is SEHNR and CDR2 is FQNEAQ (reference sequence). Trimming took 3 bases from V and 3 from J, leaving 6 bases between them. The CDR3 runs 13 residues.

The V call is TRBV11-2, the J call TRBJ2-7, with a possible D match to TRBD2 (7 bases). Germline V gives CDR1 SGHAT, CDR2 FQNNGV. The CDR3 runs to 15 residues. Trimming pared 1 base from V and 4 bases from J, leaving 14 bases between. DNA of the CDR3: TGTGCCAGCAGCTTAGGCGGCGGGGGCCCGTACGAGCAGTACTTC. It codes for CASSLGGGGPYEQYF.

The chain employs TRBV29-1 and TRBJ2-4; no firm D call. The CDR3 extends over 13 amino acids. Per the germline V gene, CDR1 is SQVTM and CDR2 is ANQGSEA. Trimming pared 7 bases from V and 0 bases from J, leaving 10 bases between. CDR3 region: CSAGQPAKNIQYF. The CDR3 bases are TGCAGCGCCGGGCAACCAGCCAAAAACATTCAGTACTTC.

Comment on this clonotype: This may stem from a read error, because a much larger clone lies one nucleotide away. The rearrangement joins TRBV5-6 to TRBJ2-5; weak D call: TRBD2 (5 bases). CDR3 length: 14 amino acids. CDR1 and CDR2 (germline): SGHDT, YYEEEE. Deletions cut 0 bases from V and 5 bases from J, with 11 bases between. The CDR3 DNA follows: TGTGCCAGCAGCTTGGCCGGGGTCTGGGAGACCCAGTACTTC. Protein sequence: CASSLAGVWETQYF.

This clonotype has at least ten counts. This sequence joins TRBV6-5 and TRBJ1-2; D is possibly TRBD1 (5 bases). The CDR3 is made up of 15 amino acids. V lost 2 bases and J lost 4, with 14 bases in between. Germline CDR1 MNHEY, CDR2 SVGAGI. In nucleotides, the CDR3 is TGTGCCAGCAGTTACGTCGGGGCGGCGGGCTATGGCTACACCTTC. Protein product: CASSYVGAAGYGYTF.

This clonotype showed up many times. The rearrangement joins TRBV13 to TRBJ1-6; D is unclear. With 3 bases removed from V and 5 bases from J, the gap between germline ends came to 14 bases. The CDR3 totals 16 residues. Germline V gene sequence: CDR1 PRHDT, CDR2 FYEKMQ (reference sequence). For the CDR3, the DNA is TGTGCCAGCAGCTTCCGGAGGAGAACACATAATTCACCCCTCCACTTT. Protein sequence: CASSFRRRTHNSPLHF. Based on the CDR3 plus reference TRBV13 and TRBJ1-6, the full variable domain is AAGVIQSPRHLIKEKRETATLKCYPIPRHDTVYWYQQGPGQDPQFLISFYEKMQSDKGSIPDRFSAQQFSDYHSELNMSSLELGDSALYFCASSFRRRTHNSPLHFGNGTRLTVT.

This clonotype was picked up a small number of times. The V call is TRBV7-8, the J call TRBJ2-5, with a weak D call TRBD2 (7 bases). This CDR3 is built from 14 residues. Trimming pared 0 bases from V and 7 bases from J, leaving 12 bases between. Germline assignment: CDR1 SGHVS and CDR2 FQNEAQ. The CDR3 sequence is CASSLARGPGTQYF. Here the CDR3 DNA reads TGTGCCAGCAGCTTAGCGCGGGGGCCCGGGACCCAGTACTTC.

This clonotype appeared many times. The chain recombines TRBV5-6 with TRBJ2-5, with D uncertain. The V end lost 1 base, the J end lost 5 bases, and 15 bases lay between the germline ends. Germline loops: CDR1 SGHDT, CDR2 YYEEEE. The CDR3 extends over 15 amino acids. The CDR3 region is CASSLRVGGSETQYF. The CDR3 region has the DNA TGTGCCAGCAGCTTGAGAGTGGGCGGTTCGGAGACCCAGTACTTC.

This chain links TRBV10-3 with TRBJ1-4; a possible D gene is TRBD1 (5 bases). CDR3 length equals 13 residues. CDR1 and CDR2 (germline): ENHRY, SYGVKD. The V and J ends lost 7 bases and 5 bases respectively, with 11 bases between them. CDR3 coding DNA: TGTGCCATCAAAGGGGCCCTAAATGAAAAACTGTTTTTT. Amino acids: CAIKGALNEKLFF.

This clonotype has at least ten counts. The chain carries TRBV5-1 and TRBJ2-1; 8 bases align to TRBD1. The trim removed 2 bases at V and 8 bases at J, leaving 3 bases unmatched. This CDR3 has 13 amino acids. Germline loops: CDR1 SGHRS, CDR2 YFSETQ. CDR3 coding DNA: TGCGCCAGCAGCTTCAGGGGGCTCGATGAGCAGTTCTTC. Its protein product is CASSFRGLDEQFF.

The chain recombines TRBV6-2 or TRBV6-3 with TRBJ1-2, with D possibly matching TRBD1 (5 bases). Germline loops: CDR1 MNHEY, CDR2 SVGEGT. The CDR3 loop spans 14 amino acids. V lost 8 bases and J lost 4, with 17 bases in between. Here the CDR3 reads CASERHQGSYGYTF. CDR3 sequence (DNA): TGTGCCAGCGAGCGGCATCAGGGATCCTATGGCTACACCTTC.

Ten or more counts support this clonotype. The rearrangement uses TRBV5-1 and TRBJ1-2; unclear D gene. Germline V lookup: CDR1 SGHRS, CDR2 YFSETQ. The CDR3 runs to 13 residues. Trimming shortened V by 0 bases and J by 3 bases, and 6 bases separated the two germline ends. CDR3 protein: CASSLDRDYGYTF. CDR3 nucleotides: TGCGCCAGCAGCTTGGACCGCGACTATGGCTACACCTTC.

The chain combines TRBV7-2 with TRBJ1-1, with TRBD1 matching over 8 bases. CDR1 is SGHTA and CDR2 is FQGNSA in the germline V gene. The V and J ends lost 7 bases and 4 bases, in that order; junction bases with no gene match: 14. The CDR3 loop spans 16 amino acids. CDR3 in DNA: TGTGCCAGCACCGATCAGGGGGCCCGGGCTTCCACTGAAGCTTTCTTT. Translating gives CASTDQGARASTEAFF.

This clonotype turned up a few times. J is TRBJ1-2 and V is TRBV2; 10 bases match TRBD1. The length of the CDR3 is 13 residues. The J segment lost 8 bases and the V segment lost 8 bases, leaving 8 bases of the junction unmatched. Germline V CDR1 and CDR2: SNHLY, FYNNEI. CDR3 coding DNA: TGTGCCAGCCAGCCCCGGACAGGGGGAGGCTACACCTTC. It encodes CASQPRTGGGYTF. Looking up the rest from reference TRBV2 and TRBJ1-2 gives the full variable domain: EPEVTQTPSHQVTQMGQEVILRCVPISNHLYFYWYRQILGQKVEFLVSFYNNEISEKSEIFDDQFSVERPDGSNFTLKIRSTKLEDSAMYFCASQPRTGGGYTFGSGTRLTVV.

This clonotype was counted only a few times. The chain joins TRBV9 to TRBJ1-2, with TRBD1 as a possible D gene (5 bases). The V end lost 2 bases, the J end lost 5 bases, and 10 bases lay between the germline ends. From germline, CDR1 is SGDLS and CDR2 YYNGEE. The length of the CDR3 is 13 residues. The DNA for the CDR3 is TGTGCCAGCAGCGTCGACAGTCGGTATGGCTACACCTTC. It specifies CASSVDSRYGYTF. Full variable domain (remainder filled in from reference TRBV9 and TRBJ1-2): DSGVTQTPKHLITATGQRVTLRCSPRSGDLSVYWYQQSLDQGLQFLIQYYNGEERAKGNILERFSAQQFPDLHSELNLSSLELGDSALYFCASSVDSRYGYTFGSGTRLTVV.

The chain joins TRBV5-1 to TRBJ2-1; 9 nucleotides align to TRBD2. The germline CDR1 and CDR2 sequences are SGHRS and YFSETQ. The CDR3 is made up of 15 amino acids. Trimming took 4 bases from V and 6 from J; bases not matched to a gene: 8. CDR3 in amino acids: CASSPRLADPNEQFF. CDR3 nucleotides: TGCGCCAGCAGCCCCAGACTAGCGGATCCCAATGAGCAGTTCTTC.

This clonotype was seen ten or more times. This chain links TRBV29-1 with TRBJ1-1; D ambiguous. The CDR3 is 13 residues long. Trimming shortened V by 7 bases and J by 0 bases, and 12 bases separated the two germline ends. Germline lookup yields CDR1 SQVTM and CDR2 ANQGSEA. The CDR3 here is CSGYKLMNTEAFF. The DNA of the CDR3 is TGCAGCGGGTATAAGTTGATGAACACTGAAGCTTTCTTT. Full variable domain (rest looked up from reference TRBV29-1 and TRBJ1-1): SAVISQKPSRDICQRGTSLTIQCQVDSQVTMMFWYRQQPGQSLTLIATANQGSEATYESGFVIDKFPISRPNLTFSTLTVSNMSPEDSSIYLCSGYKLMNTEAFFGQGTRLTVV.

The V and J genes are TRBV20-1 and TRBJ2-7; 8 bases map to TRBD1. The germline CDR1 and CDR2 sequences are DFQATT and SNEGSKA (reference sequence). The CDR3 totals 15 residues. V lost 0 bases to trimming and J lost 3 bases; unmatched junction nucleotides: 7. The CDR3 region is CSARDGTGGDYEQYF. CDR3 DNA: TGCAGTGCTAGAGACGGGACAGGAGGGGACTACGAGCAGTACTTC.

This rearrangement joins TRBV12-3 or TRBV12-4 to TRBJ1-1; perhaps TRBD1 as D (6 bases). V gave up 6 bases and J gave up 8 bases, with 10 bases separating them. CDR3 size: 11 residues. Here the CDR3 reads CASRLQGEAFF. The CDR3 bases are TGTGCCAGCAGGCTACAGGGAGAAGCTTTCTTT.

This chain connects TRBV5-1 to TRBJ2-5, with a possible D match to TRBD2 (6 bases). The V and J ends lost 0 bases and 4 bases respectively, with 22 bases between them. Germline V gene data show CDR1 as SGHRS and CDR2 as YFSETQ. CDR3 length: 18 amino acids. CDR3 sequence reads: CASSLATGLQRLGETQYF. CDR3 DNA sequence: TGCGCCAGCAGCTTGGCCACGGGACTCCAGAGGCTGGGAGAGACCCAGTACTTC.

The rearrangement joins TRBV7-9 to TRBJ2-3, with a possible D match to TRBD1 (5 bases). V gave up 5 bases and J gave up 2 bases, with 23 bases separating them. Germline V gene lookup returns CDR1 SEHNR and CDR2 FQNEAQ (reference sequence). CDR3 length equals 18 residues. In DNA form, the CDR3 reads TGTGCCAGCAGCCGCCCTGCCCGCACAGGTTGGGACACAGATACGCAGTATTTT. Protein sequence: CASSRPARTGWDTDTQYF.

This chain connects TRBV12-3 or TRBV12-4 to TRBJ2-5, with TRBD2 matching over 11 bases. This CDR3 comprises 14 residues. Germline trimming cut 3 bases from V and 7 bases from J; bases unmatched to any gene: 4. This CDR3 reads CASSFGSGGGTQYF. The CDR3 DNA sequence: TGTGCCAGCAGTTTTGGTAGCGGGGGGGGGACCCAGTACTTC.

This clonotype was detected only a few times. In nucleotides, the CDR3 is TGTGCCAGCAGCCGAACGGGACCAAATAATTCACCCCTCCACTTT. Translating gives CASSRTGPNNSPLHF. V gene TRBV7-3 combines with J gene TRBJ1-6, with D perhaps TRBD1 (5 bases). From germline, CDR1 is SGHTA and CDR2 FQGTGA. The CDR3 is 15 residues long. V was trimmed by 5 bases and J by 5 bases, leaving 13 bases between them.